The 24 T cell receptor beta chains below all came from one sample that was sequenced in a study of T cell changes during pregnancy in multiple sclerosis. Generated by immunoSEQ multiplex PCR, the TCRdb table keeps only in-frame clones and is missing some. The data contain some 55,000 clones, about 87% of them singletons. The sequenced material came from peripheral blood from another person, used as feeder cells. These receptors originate from a human donor whose cells served as feeder cells for cultures in a pregnancy study.

This chain connects TRBV6-5 to TRBJ1-4, with TRBD1 as a possible D gene (5 bases). Germline-derived CDR1 and CDR2 are MNHEY and SVGAGI. The CDR3 consists of 15 residues. V shed 6 bases and J shed 12 bases, with 23 bases lying between them. As DNA, the CDR3 is TGTGCCAGCAGACCCCAGGACCCCCAGCCGGGGGAACTGTTTTTT. Translation: CASRPQDPQPGELFF.

The rearrangement links TRBV6-6 to TRBJ2-7; 8 nucleotides match TRBD1. Per germline, CDR1 MNHNY and CDR2 SVGAGI (reference sequence). The trim removed 5 bases at V and 13 bases at J, leaving 13 bases unmatched. The CDR3 consists of 13 residues. DNA for the CDR3: TGTGCCAGCAGTCCGGGGACAGGCGAGCGAAATTACTTC. As protein: CASSPGTGERNYF.

The chain carries TRBV9 and TRBJ2-7, with no clear D. CDR1 and CDR2 from the germline V gene are SGDLS and YYNGEE. The CDR3 extends over 14 amino acids. The V and J ends lost 0 bases and 2 bases respectively, with 9 bases between them. CDR3 loop: CASSVAGRTYEQYF. CDR3 nucleotide sequence: TGTGCCAGCAGCGTAGCTGGCAGGACCTACGAGCAGTACTTC. The whole variable domain, filled in from reference TRBV9 and TRBJ2-7, reads DSGVTQTPKHLITATGQRVTLRCSPRSGDLSVYWYQQSLDQGLQFLIQYYNGEERAKGNILERFSAQQFPDLHSELNLSSLELGDSALYFCASSVAGRTYEQYFGPGTRLTVT.

The chain joins TRBV2 to TRBJ1-5; no clear D. V was cut by 3 bases and J by 7 bases, with 10 bases left in between. The CDR3 is 13 amino acids. Looked up from germline, CDR1 is SNHLY and CDR2 is FYNNEI. CDR3 sequence (DNA): TGTGCCAGCAGTGATCCCATACCCCAGCCCCAGCATTTT. The encoded protein is CASSDPIPQPQHF.

V gene TRBV5-5 combines with J gene TRBJ2-3; perhaps TRBD1 as D (6 bases). This CDR3 comprises 16 residues. Looked up from germline, CDR1 is SGHKS and CDR2 is YYEKEE (reference sequence). V shed 1 base and J shed 1 base, with 13 bases lying between them. CDR3 in DNA: TGTGCCAGCAGCTTGTACACAGGGATTCGCACAGATACGCAGTATTTT. Protein: CASSLYTGIRTDTQYF.

The chain is built from TRBV5-4 and TRBJ2-5, with 9 bases matching TRBD1. The V gene end was trimmed by 4 bases and the J gene end by 2 bases; junction bases not matched to a gene: 6. This CDR3 has 15 residues. In germline, CDR1 is SGHNT, CDR2 YYREEE (reference sequence). The CDR3 protein is CASSPGTGYQETQYF. CDR3 coding DNA: TGTGCCAGCAGCCCCGGGACAGGGTATCAAGAGACCCAGTACTTC.

This clone was seen just once. V and J are TRBV2 and TRBJ1-1, with D hard to call. V lost 4 bases to trimming and J lost 1 base, with 10 bases between them. The CDR3 contains 14 residues. Germline V gives CDR1 SNHLY, CDR2 FYNNEI. CDR3 nucleotide sequence: TGTGCCAGCAGTGCTCGGGCAGGGAACACTGAAGCTTTCTTT. The encoded protein is CASSARAGNTEAFF.

The V and J genes are TRBV7-9 and TRBJ1-5; D unresolved. CDR1 and CDR2 from the germline V gene are SEHNR and FQNEAQ (reference sequence). The V end was cut by 5 bases, the J end by 9 bases, with 20 bases between. This CDR3 contains 15 residues. The CDR3 spells CASSPAGEGDPPQHF. CDR3 sequence (DNA): TGTGCCAGCAGCCCCGCCGGGGAGGGCGATCCGCCCCAGCATTTT.

V usage is TRBV6-4 and J usage is TRBJ2-2; the match to TRBD2 covers 14 bases. V was clipped by 4 bases and J by 6 bases; unmatched bases: 1. This CDR3 is 15 amino acids long. Looked up from germline, CDR1 is MRHNA and CDR2 is SNTAGT. In DNA, the CDR3 is TGTGCCAGCAGTGCGACTAGCGGGGGGGCCGGGGAGCTGTTTTTT. Translating gives CASSATSGGAGELFF.

V and J are TRBV27 and TRBJ2-1; D possibly corresponds to TRBD2 (6 bases). Germline V gives CDR1 MNHEY, CDR2 SMNVEV (reference sequence). Deletions cut 2 bases from V and 10 bases from J, with 18 bases between. This CDR3 is 15 amino acids long. The CDR3 DNA sequence: TGTGCCAGCAGTTTAAGTATATACGGGAGTGGCGAGCAGTTCTTC. Translating gives CASSLSIYGSGEQFF.

The V call is TRBV28, the J call TRBJ2-5; D remains unclear. V was clipped by 5 bases and J by 4 bases, with 14 bases between them. Per the germline V gene, CDR1 is MDHEN and CDR2 is SYDVKM. The CDR3 is made up of 14 amino acids. The CDR3 sequence: CASSMGLGSETQYF. In DNA, the CDR3 is TGTGCCAGCAGTATGGGCCTAGGGTCAGAGACCCAGTACTTC.

The sample holds one count of this clone. The chain is built from TRBV2 and TRBJ2-3, with 10 bases that match TRBD2. The CDR3 has 17 residues. Germline CDR1 SNHLY, CDR2 FYNNEI. Unmatched junction bases numbered 15, after V lost 8 bases and J lost 4 bases. The CDR3 coding sequence is TGTGCCAGCCTCTACAGCGGGAGGGGGGGAGAGGCAGATACGCAGTATTTT. Translating it yields CASLYSGRGGEADTQYF.

The gene calls are TRBV10-3 and TRBJ1-1; 7 bases line up with TRBD1. Germline V gene data show CDR1 as ENHRY and CDR2 as SYGVKD. V lost 3 bases to trimming and J lost 5 bases; unmatched junction nucleotides: 12. The CDR3 runs to 16 residues. CDR3 region: CAISDAETGRRTEAFF. The CDR3 bases are TGTGCCATCAGTGATGCCGAGACAGGGAGGAGGACTGAAGCTTTCTTT.

The genes are TRBV6-6 and TRBJ1-6; no definite D call. The germline V and J ends were trimmed by 4 bases and 14 bases, with 0 bases remaining between them. CDR3 length equals 8 residues. From germline, CDR1 is MNHNY and CDR2 SVGAGI (reference sequence). The CDR3 DNA reads as TGTGCCAGCAGTTCCCTCCACTTT. Its protein is CASSSLHF.

The rearrangement joins TRBV6-6 to TRBJ1-1, with 7 positions matching TRBD1. Germline CDR1 and CDR2: MNHNY and SVGAGI (reference sequence). The CDR3 totals 13 residues. J was trimmed by 7 bases and V by 3 bases; bases with no gene match: 5. The DNA of the CDR3 is TGTGCCAGCAGTTATGGGACAGAAGTTGAAGCTTTCTTT. Residues: CASSYGTEVEAFF.

V usage is TRBV30 and J usage is TRBJ1-4, with D perhaps matching TRBD1 (6 bases). Germline-derived CDR1 and CDR2 are GTSNPN and SVGIG (reference sequence). Trimming took 0 bases from V and 7 from J, leaving 12 bases between them. The CDR3 consists of 14 residues. CDR3 residues: CAWSVQGGGEKLFF. CDR3 in DNA: TGTGCCTGGAGTGTACAGGGAGGGGGTGAAAAACTGTTTTTT. Full variable domain (remainder filled in from reference TRBV30 and TRBJ1-4): SQTIHQWPATLVQPVGSPLSLECTVEGTSNPNLYWYRQAAGRGLQLLFYSVGIGQISSEVPQNLSASRPQDRQFILSSKKLLLSDSGFYLCAWSVQGGGEKLFFGSGTQLSVL.

The V call is TRBV13, the J call TRBJ1-1; 8 bases are shared with TRBD1. Germline assignment: CDR1 PRHDT and CDR2 FYEKMQ (reference sequence). With 5 bases clipped from V and 5 bases from J, the junction kept 10 bases outside the gene matches. The CDR3 sequence is 15 residues long. CDR3 protein: CASSLDDRGWTEAFF. DNA of the CDR3: TGTGCCAGCAGCCTCGACGACAGGGGCTGGACTGAAGCTTTCTTT.

This chain links TRBV9 with TRBJ1-1; 9 nucleotides align to TRBD1. The CDR3 runs to 14 residues. Germline V gene data show CDR1 as SGDLS and CDR2 as YYNGEE. J gave up 6 bases and V 4 bases, and 7 bases lay outside the gene matches. The CDR3 region is CASSTGTGKAEAFF. The CDR3 DNA reads TGTGCCAGCAGCACTGGGACAGGGAAGGCTGAAGCTTTCTTT.

V is TRBV5-1 and J is TRBJ1-1, with 9 bases aligning to TRBD1. V gave up 3 bases and J gave up 4 bases; unmatched junction bases: 7. Germline V gives CDR1 SGHRS, CDR2 YFSETQ. The length of the CDR3 is 15 residues. The CDR3 DNA follows: TGCGCCAGCAGCTGGGGACAGGGCTTGGTCACTGAAGCTTTCTTT. Amino acid sequence: CASSWGQGLVTEAFF. Filled out from reference TRBV5-1 and TRBJ1-1, the complete variable domain reads KAGVTQTPRYLIKTRGQQVTLSCSPISGHRSVSWYQQTPGQGLQFLFEYFSETQRNKGNFPGRFSGRQFSNSRSEMNVSTLELGDSALYLCASSWGQGLVTEAFFGQGTRLTVV.

J is TRBJ2-7 and V is TRBV4-2, with 8 bases that match TRBD2. The CDR3 has 15 amino acids. Germline CDR1 is LGHNA and CDR2 is YNFKEQ. Trimming at V came to 1 base and at J to 3 bases, leaving 5 bases not matched to a gene. The CDR3 DNA is TGTGCCAGCAGCCAAGCTGGCGGGGGGAACTACGAGCAGTACTTC. Protein sequence: CASSQAGGGNYEQYF.

The chain couples TRBV30 to TRBJ1-1; D not resolved. The CDR3 consists of 12 residues. Germline V gene lookup returns CDR1 GTSNPN and CDR2 SVGIG (reference sequence). CDR3 sequence reads: CAGTRGNTEAFF. CDR3 in DNA: TGTGCTGGTACGAGAGGGAACACTGAAGCTTTCTTT.

The V and J genes are TRBV4-1 and TRBJ2-7; TRBD2 matches at 8 bases. The CDR3 contains 15 residues. V lost 1 base, J lost 3 bases, and 5 bases stayed unmatched. The germline CDR1 and CDR2 sequences are MGHRA and YSYEKL. CDR3 DNA: TGCGCCAGCAGCCAAGGGTCTAGCGGGTACTACGAGCAGTACTTC. Translated: CASSQGSSGYYEQYF.

The V gene is TRBV19, the J gene TRBJ2-1; a possible D gene is TRBD2 (6 bases). V was cut by 6 bases and J by 6 bases, with 21 bases left in between. The CDR3 has 16 amino acids. Germline CDR1 LNHDA, CDR2 SQIVND (reference sequence). CDR3 sequence: CASSVMWGETGNEQFF. CDR3 sequence (DNA): TGTGCCAGTAGCGTTATGTGGGGGGAAACGGGCAATGAGCAGTTCTTC. The variable domain in full, with the rest retrieved from reference TRBV19 and TRBJ2-1, is DGGITQSPKYLFRKEGQNVTLSCEQNLNHDAMYWYRQDPGQGLRLIYYSQIVNDFQKGDIAEGYSVSREKKESFPLTVTSAQKNPTAFYLCASSVMWGETGNEQFFGPGTRLTVL.

This rearrangement joins TRBV29-1 to TRBJ2-5; TRBD2 matches 9 bases. CDR1 is SQVTM, CDR2 ANQGSEA, per germline. The CDR3 totals 14 residues. J gave up 5 bases and V 6 bases, and 10 bases lay outside the gene matches. CDR3 sequence (DNA): TGCAGCGTCGCCGGGGGCGGGAGGGATGAGACCCAGTACTTC. Translated: CSVAGGGRDETQYF. The complete variable domain, with remaining parts taken from reference TRBV29-1 and TRBJ2-5, reads SAVISQKPSRDICQRGTSLTIQCQVDSQVTMMFWYRQQPGQSLTLIATANQGSEATYESGFVIDKFPISRPNLTFSTLTVSNMSPEDSSIYLCSVAGGGRDETQYFGPGTRLLVL.